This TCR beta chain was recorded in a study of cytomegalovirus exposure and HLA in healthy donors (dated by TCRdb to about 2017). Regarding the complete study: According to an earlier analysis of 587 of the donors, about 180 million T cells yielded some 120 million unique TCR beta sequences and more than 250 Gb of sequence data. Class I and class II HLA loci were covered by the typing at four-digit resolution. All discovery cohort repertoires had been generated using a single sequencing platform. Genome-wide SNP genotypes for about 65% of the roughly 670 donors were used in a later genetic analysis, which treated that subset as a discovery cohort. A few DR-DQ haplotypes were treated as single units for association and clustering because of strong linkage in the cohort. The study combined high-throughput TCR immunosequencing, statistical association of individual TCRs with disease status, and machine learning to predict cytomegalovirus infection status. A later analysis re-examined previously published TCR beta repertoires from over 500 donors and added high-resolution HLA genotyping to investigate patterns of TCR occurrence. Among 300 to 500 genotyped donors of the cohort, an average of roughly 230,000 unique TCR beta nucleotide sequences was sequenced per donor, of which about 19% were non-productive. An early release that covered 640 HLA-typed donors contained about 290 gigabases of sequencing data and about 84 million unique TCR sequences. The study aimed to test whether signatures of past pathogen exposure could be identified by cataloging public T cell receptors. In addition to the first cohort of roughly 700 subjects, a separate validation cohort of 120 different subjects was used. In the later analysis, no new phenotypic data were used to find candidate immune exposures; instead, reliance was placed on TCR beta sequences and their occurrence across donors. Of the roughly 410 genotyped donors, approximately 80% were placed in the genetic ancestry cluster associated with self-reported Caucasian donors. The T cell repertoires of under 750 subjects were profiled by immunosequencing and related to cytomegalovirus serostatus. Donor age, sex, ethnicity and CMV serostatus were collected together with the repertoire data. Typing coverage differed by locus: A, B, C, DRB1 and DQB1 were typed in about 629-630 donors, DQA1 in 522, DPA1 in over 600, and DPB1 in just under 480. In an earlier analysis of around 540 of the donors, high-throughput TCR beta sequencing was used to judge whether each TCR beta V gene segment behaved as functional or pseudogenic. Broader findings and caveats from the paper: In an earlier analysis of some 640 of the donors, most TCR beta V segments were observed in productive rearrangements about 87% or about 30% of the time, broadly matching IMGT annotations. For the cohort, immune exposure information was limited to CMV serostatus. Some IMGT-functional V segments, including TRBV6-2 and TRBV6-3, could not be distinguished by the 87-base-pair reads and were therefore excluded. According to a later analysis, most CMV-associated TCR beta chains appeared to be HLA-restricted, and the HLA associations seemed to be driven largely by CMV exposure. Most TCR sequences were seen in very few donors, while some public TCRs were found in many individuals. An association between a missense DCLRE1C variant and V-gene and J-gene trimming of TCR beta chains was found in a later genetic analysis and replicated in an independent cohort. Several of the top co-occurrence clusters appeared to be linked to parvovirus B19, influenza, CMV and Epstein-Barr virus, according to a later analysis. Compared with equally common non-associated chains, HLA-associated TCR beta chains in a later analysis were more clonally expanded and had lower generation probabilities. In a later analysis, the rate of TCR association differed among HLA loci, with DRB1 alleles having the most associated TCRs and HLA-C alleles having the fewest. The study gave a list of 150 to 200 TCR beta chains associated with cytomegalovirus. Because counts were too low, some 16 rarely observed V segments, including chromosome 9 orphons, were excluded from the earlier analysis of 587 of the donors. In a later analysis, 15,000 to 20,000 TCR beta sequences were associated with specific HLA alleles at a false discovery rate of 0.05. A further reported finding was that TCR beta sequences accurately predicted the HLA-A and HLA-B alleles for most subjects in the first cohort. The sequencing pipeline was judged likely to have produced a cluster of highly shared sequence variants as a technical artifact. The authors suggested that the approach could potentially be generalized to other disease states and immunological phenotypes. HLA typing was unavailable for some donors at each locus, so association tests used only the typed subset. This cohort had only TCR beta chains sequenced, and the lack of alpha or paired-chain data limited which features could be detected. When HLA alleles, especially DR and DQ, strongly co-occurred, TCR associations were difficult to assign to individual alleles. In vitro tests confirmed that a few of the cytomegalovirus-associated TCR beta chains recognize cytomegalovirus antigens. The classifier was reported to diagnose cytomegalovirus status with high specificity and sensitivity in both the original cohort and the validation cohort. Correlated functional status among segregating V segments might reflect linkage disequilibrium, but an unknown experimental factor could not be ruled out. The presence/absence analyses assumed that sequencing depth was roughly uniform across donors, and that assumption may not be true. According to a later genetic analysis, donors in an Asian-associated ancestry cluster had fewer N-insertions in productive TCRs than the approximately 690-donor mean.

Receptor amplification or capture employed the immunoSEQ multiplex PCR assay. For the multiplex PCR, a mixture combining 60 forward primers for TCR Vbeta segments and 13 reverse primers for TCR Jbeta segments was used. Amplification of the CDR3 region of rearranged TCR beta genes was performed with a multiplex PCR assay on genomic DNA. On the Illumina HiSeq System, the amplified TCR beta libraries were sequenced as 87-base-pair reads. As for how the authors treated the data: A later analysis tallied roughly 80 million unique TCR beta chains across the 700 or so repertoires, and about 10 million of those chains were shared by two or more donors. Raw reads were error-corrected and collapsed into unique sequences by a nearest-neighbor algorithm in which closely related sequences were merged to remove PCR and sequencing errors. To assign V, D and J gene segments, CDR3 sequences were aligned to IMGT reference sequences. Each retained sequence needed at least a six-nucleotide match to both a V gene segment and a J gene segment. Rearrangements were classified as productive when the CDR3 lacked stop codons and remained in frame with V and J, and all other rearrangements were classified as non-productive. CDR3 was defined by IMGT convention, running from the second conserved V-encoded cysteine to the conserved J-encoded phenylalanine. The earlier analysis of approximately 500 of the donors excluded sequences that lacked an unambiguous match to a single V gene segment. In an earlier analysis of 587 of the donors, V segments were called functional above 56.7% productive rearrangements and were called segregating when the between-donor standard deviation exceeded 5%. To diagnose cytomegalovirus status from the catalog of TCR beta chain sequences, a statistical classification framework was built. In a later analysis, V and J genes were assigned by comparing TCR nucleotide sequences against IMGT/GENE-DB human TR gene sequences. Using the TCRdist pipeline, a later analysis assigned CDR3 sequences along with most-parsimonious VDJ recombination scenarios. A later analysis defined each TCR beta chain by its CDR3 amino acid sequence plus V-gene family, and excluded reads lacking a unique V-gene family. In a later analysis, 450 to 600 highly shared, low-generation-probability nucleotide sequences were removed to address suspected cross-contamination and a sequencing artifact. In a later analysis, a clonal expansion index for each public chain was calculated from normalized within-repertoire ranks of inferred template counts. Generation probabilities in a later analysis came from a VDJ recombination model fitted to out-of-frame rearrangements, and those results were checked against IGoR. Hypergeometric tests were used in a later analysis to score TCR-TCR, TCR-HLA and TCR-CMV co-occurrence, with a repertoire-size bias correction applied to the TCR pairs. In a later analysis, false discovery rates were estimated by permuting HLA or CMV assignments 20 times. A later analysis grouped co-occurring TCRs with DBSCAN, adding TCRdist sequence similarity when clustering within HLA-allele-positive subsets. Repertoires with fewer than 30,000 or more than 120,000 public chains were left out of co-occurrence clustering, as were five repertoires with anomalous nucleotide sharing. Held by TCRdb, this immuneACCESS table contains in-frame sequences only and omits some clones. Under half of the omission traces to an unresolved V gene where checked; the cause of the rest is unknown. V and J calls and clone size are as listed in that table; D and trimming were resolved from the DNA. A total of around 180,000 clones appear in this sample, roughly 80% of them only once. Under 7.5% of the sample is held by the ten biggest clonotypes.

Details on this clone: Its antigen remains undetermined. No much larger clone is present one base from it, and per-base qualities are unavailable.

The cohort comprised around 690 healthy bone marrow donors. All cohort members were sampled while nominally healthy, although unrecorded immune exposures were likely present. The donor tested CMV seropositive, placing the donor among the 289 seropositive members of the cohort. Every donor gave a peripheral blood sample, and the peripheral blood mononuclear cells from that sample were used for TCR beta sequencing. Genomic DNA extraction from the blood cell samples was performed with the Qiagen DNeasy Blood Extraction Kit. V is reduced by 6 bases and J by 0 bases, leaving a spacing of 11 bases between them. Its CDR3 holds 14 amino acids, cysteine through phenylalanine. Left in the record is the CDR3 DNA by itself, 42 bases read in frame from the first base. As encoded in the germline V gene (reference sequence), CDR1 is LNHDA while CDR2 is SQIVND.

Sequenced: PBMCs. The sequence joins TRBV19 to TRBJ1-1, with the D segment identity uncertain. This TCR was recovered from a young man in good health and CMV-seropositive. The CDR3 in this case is CASSPQVVNTEAFF. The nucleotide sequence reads TGTGCCAGTAGCCCCCAAGTAGTGAACACTGAAGCTTTCTTT. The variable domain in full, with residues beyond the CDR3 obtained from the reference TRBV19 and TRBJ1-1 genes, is DGGITQSPKYLFRKEGQNVTLSCEQNLNHDAMYWYRQDPGQGLRLIYYSQIVNDFQKGDIAEGYSVSREKKESFPLTVTSAQKNPTAFYLCASSPQVVNTEAFFGQGTRLTVV.